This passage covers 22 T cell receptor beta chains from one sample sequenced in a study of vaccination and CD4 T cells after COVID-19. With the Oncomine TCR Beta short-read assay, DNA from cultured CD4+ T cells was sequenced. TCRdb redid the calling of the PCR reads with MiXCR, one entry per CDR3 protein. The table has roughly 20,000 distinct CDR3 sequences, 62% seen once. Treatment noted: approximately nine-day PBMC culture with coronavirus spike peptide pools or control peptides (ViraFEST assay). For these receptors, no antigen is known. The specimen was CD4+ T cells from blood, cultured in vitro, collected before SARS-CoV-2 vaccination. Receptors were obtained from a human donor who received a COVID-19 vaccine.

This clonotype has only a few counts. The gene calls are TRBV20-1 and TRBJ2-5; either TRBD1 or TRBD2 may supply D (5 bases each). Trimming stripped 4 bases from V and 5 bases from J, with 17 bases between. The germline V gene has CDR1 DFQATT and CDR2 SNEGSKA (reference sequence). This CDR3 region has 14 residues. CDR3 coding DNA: TGCAGTGCTACAAGGGACGCGCGGCGGGAGACCCAGTACTTC. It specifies CSATRDARRETQYF.

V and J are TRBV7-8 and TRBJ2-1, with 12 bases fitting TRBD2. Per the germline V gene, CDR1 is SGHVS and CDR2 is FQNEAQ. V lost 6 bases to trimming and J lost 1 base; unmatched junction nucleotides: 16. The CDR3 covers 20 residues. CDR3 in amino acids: CASRQNRLAGAIRSYNEQFF. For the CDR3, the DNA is TGTGCCAGCAGGCAGAATAGACTAGCGGGAGCTATCAGGTCCTACAATGAGCAGTTCTTC.

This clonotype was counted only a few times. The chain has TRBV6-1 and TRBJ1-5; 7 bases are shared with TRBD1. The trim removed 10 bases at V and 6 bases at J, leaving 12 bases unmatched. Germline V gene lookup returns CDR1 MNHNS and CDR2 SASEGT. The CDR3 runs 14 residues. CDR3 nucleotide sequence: TGTGCCACCTCCGGGACAGTCGAGGGTCAGCCCCAGCATTTT. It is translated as CATSGTVEGQPQHF.

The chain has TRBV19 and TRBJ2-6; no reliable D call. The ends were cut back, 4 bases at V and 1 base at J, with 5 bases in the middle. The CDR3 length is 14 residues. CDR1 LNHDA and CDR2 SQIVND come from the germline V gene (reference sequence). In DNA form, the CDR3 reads TGTGCCAGTAGTAGGGATTCTGGGGCCAACGTCCTGACTTTC. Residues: CASSRDSGANVLTF. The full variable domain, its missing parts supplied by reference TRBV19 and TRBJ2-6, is DGGITQSPKYLFRKEGQNVTLSCEQNLNHDAMYWYRQDPGQGLRLIYYSQIVNDFQKGDIAEGYSVSREKKESFPLTVTSAQKNPTAFYLCASSRDSGANVLTFGAGSRLTVL.

CDR3 sequence: CASRLGQGTNQPQHF. CDR3 DNA sequence: TGTGCCAGTAGATTGGGACAGGGCACTAATCAGCCCCAGCATTTT. The J gene is TRBJ1-5, the V gene TRBV19; 9 bases fit TRBD1. The CDR3 is 15 amino acids. The junction had 7 bases not matched to a gene; V was cut back by 6 bases and J by 4 bases. From germline, CDR1 is LNHDA and CDR2 SQIVND (reference sequence). Supplemented by reference TRBV19 and TRBJ1-5, the full variable domain reads DGGITQSPKYLFRKEGQNVTLSCEQNLNHDAMYWYRQDPGQGLRLIYYSQIVNDFQKGDIAEGYSVSREKKESFPLTVTSAQKNPTAFYLCASRLGQGTNQPQHFGDGTRLSIL.

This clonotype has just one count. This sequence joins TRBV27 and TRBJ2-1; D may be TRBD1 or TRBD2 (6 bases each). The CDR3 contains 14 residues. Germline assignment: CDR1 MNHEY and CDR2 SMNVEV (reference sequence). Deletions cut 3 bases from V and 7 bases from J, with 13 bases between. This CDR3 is CASSFGGGGNEQFF. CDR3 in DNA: TGTGCCAGCAGTTTTGGAGGGGGAGGTAATGAGCAGTTCTTC.

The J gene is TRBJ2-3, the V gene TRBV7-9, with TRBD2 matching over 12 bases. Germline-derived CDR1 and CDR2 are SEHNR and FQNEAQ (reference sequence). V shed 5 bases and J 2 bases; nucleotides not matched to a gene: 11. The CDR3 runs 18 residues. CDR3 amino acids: CASSPGLAGELNTDTQYF. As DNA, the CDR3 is TGTGCCAGCAGCCCGGGACTAGCGGGCGAACTCAACACAGATACGCAGTATTTT.

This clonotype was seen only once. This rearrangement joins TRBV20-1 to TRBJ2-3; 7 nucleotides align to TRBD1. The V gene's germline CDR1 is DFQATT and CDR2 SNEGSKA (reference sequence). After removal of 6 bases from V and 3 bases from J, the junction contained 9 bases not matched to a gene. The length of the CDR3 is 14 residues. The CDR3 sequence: CSATKQGLTDTQYF. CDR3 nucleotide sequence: TGCAGTGCAACTAAACAGGGGTTAACAGATACGCAGTATTTT.

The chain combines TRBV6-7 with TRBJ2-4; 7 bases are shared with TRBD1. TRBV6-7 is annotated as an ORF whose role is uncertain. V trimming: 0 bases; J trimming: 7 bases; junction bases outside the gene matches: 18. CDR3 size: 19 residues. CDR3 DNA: TGTGCCAGCAGTTACTCCTTACAGGGGATGGGGGTGTGGGAGAACATTCAGTACTTC. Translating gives CASSYSLQGMGVWENIQYF.

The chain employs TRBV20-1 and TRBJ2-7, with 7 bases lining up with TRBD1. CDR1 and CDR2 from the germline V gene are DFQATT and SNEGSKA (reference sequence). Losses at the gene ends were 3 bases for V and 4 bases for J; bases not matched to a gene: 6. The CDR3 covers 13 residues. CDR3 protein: CSARGQGVYEQYF. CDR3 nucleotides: TGCAGTGCTAGGGGGCAGGGGGTTTACGAGCAGTACTTC.

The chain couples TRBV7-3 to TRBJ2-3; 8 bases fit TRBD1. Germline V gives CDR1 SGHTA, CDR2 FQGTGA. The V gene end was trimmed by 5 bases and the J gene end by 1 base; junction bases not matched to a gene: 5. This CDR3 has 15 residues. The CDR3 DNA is TGTGCCAGCAGCCGAGGACAGGGACGCACAGATACGCAGTATTTT. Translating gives CASSRGQGRTDTQYF.

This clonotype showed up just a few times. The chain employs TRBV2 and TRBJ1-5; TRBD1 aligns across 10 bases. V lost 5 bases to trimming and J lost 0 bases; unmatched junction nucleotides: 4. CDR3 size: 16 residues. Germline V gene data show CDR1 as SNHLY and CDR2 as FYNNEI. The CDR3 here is CASSPGQGNSNQPQHF. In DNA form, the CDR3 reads TGTGCCAGCAGTCCGGGACAGGGGAATAGCAATCAGCCCCAGCATTTT.

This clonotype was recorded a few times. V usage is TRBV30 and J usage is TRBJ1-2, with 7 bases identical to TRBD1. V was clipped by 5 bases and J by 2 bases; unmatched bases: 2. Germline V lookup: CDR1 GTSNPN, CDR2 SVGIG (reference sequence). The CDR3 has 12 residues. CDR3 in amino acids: CAWGDRNYGYTF. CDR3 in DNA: TGTGCCTGGGGGGACAGAAACTATGGCTACACCTTC.

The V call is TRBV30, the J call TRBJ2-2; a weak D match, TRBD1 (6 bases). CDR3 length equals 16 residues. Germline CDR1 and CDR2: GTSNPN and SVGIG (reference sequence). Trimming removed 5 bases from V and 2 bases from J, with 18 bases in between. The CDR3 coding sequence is TGTGCCTGGTCCCCCACCGGGACACCCAACACCGGGGAGCTGTTTTTT. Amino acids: CAWSPTGTPNTGELFF.

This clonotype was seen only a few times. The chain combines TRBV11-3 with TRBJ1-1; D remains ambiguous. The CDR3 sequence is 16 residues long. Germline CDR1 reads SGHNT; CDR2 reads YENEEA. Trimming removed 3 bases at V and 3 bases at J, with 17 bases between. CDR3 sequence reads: CASSFLYGPSDTEAFF. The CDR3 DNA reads TGTGCCAGCAGCTTCCTATATGGACCGTCCGACACTGAAGCTTTCTTT.

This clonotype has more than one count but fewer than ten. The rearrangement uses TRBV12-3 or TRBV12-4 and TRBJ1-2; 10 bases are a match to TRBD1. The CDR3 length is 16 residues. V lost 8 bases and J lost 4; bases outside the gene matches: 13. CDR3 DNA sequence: TGTGCCAGCTCTCGGGTAGACAGGGGGCGCAGCTATGGCTACACCTTC. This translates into CASSRVDRGRSYGYTF.

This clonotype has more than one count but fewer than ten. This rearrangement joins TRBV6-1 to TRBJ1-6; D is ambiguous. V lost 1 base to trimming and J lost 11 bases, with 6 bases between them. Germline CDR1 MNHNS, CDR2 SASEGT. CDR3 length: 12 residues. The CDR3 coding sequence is TGTGCCAGCAGTGAAGTTGTTACACCCCTCCACTTT. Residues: CASSEVVTPLHF.

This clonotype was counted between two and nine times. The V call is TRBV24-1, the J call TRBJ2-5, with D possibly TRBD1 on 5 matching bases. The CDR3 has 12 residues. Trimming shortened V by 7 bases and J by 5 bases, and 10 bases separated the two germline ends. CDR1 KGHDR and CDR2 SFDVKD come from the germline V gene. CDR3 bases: TGTGCCACCAGCGCAGGGTTGGAGACCCAGTACTTC. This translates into CATSAGLETQYF.

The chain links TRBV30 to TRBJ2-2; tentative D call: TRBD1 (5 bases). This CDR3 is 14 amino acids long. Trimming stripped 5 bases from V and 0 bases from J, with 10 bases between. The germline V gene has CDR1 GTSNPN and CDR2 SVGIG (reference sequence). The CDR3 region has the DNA TGTGCCTGGGAAGGGGAATCGAACACCGGGGAGCTGTTTTTT. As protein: CAWEGESNTGELFF.

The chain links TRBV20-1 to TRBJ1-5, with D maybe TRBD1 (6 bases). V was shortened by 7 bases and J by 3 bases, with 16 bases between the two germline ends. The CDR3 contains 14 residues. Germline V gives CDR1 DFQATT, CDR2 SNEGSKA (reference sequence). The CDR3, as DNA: TGCAGTGTTGAGGGAACAGGGTACAATCAGCCCCAGCATTTT. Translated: CSVEGTGYNQPQHF.

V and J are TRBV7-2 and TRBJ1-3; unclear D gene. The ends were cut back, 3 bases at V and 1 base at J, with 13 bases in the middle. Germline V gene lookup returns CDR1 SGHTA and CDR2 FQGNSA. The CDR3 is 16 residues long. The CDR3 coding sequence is TGTGCCAGCAGCTTGCCCTCAGGAGATTCTGGAAACACCATATATTTT. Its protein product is CASSLPSGDSGNTIYF.

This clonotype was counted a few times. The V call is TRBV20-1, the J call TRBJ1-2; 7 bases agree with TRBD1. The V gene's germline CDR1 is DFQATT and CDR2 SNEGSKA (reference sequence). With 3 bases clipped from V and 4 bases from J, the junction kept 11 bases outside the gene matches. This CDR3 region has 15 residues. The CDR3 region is CSASSVNRGSYGYTF. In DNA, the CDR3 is TGCAGTGCTAGTTCGGTGAACAGGGGTTCCTATGGCTACACCTTC.